This T cell receptor (beta chain) was sequenced in a study of cytomegalovirus exposure and HLA in healthy donors. Per the germline V gene, CDR1 is SGHDT and CDR2 is YYEEEE. V lost 4 bases to trimming and J lost 0 bases, with 18 bases between them. This CDR3 is 17 amino acids long. The PCR had 60 Vbeta and 13 Jbeta primers. Sequencing used immunoSEQ multiplex PCR; TCRdb keeps in-frame clones, though not all of them. The profile shows more than 150,000 clones, around 79% of them singletons. Comment on this clone: Its antigen is unknown.

Everyone who donated was a healthy bone marrow donor. General observations from the study: DRB1 had the most TCR associations and HLA-C the fewest, a later analysis found, with rates varying by HLA locus. Researchers reported in a later analysis that common viral pathogens appeared linked to several top clusters. Usually a TCR sequence was rare, but some public TCRs were found in many donors.

The sample was PBMCs. The V and J genes are TRBV5-6 and TRBJ2-3; D is undetermined. The TCR was taken from a girl aged 5-17 years in good health and CMV-seropositive. The CDR3 sequence is CASSPELFSTSTDTQYF. In nucleotides, the CDR3 is TGTGCCAGCAGCCCCGAACTGTTTTCCACTAGCACAGATACGCAGTATTTT.